The present T cell receptor (beta chain) was sequenced within a study of blood T cell repertoires in COVID-19. CDR3 length: 17 residues. Germline V gene data show CDR1 as SGHRS and CDR2 as YFSETQ. Trimming removed 3 bases from V and 4 bases from J, with 17 bases in between. Profiling relied on immunoSEQ multiplex PCR, and the TCRdb table lists in-frame clones only, not all of them. In the table there are roughly 330,000 clones, more than 75% of which are singletons. This TCR was recovered from a woman in her fifties or sixties with active or convalescent COVID-19. This chain joins TRBV5-1 and TRBJ2-6, with D tentatively TRBD2 (5 bases). Input material: peripheral blood. In DNA, the CDR3 is TGCGCCAGCAGCTCGAGGTATGCCCCGGGGGGGGCCAACGTCCTGACTTTC. Protein: CASSSRYAPGGANVLTF.